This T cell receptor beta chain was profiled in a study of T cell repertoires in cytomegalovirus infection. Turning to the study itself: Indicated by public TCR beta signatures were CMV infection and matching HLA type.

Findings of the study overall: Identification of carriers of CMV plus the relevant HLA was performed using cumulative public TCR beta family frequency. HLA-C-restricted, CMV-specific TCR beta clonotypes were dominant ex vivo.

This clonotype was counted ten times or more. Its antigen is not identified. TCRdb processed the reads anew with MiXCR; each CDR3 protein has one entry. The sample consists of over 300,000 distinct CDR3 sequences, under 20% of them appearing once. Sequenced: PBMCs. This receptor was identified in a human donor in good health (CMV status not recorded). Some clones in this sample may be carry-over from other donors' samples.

The CDR3 sequence is CASSLADGTYEQYF. The CDR3 DNA reads as TGTGCCAGCAGCTTAGCAGACGGGACCTACGAGCAGTACTTC. The chain carries TRBV11-1 and TRBJ2-7; D may be TRBD2 (5 bases). This CDR3 region has 14 residues. V gave up 0 bases and J gave up 2 bases, with 8 bases separating them. CDR1 and CDR2 (germline): SGHAT, FQDESV (reference sequence).